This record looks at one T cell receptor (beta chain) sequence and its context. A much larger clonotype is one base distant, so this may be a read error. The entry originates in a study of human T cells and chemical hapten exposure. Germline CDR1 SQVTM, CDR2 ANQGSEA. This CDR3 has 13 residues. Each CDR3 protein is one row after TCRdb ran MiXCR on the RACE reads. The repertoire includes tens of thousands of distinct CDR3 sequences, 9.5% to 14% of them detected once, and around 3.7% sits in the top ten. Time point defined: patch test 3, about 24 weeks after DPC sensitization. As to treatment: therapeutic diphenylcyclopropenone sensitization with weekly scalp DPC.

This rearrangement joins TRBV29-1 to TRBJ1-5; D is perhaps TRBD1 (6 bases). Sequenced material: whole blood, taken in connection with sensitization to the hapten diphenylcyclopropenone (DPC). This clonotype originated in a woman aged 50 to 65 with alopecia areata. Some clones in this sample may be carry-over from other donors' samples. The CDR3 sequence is CSVGPQGNQPQDF. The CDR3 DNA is TGCAGCGTTGGGCCCCAGGGGAACCAGCCCCAGGATTTT.